The 16 T cell receptor beta chains below all came from one sample that was sequenced in a study of blood T cell repertoires in COVID-19. Profiling relied on immunoSEQ multiplex PCR, and the TCRdb table lists in-frame clones only, not all of them. The profile shows roughly 200,000 clones, around 83% of them singletons. The specimen sequenced was peripheral blood. All receptors derive from a man in his forties with active or convalescent COVID-19.

The chain employs TRBV24-1 and TRBJ1-3; 7 positions match TRBD1. Germline V CDR1 and CDR2: KGHDR, SFDVKD. The CDR3 loop spans 14 amino acids. V shed 3 bases and J 4 bases; nucleotides not matched to a gene: 2. The CDR3 loop is CATSDGTAGNTIYF. In nucleotides, the CDR3 is TGTGCCACCAGTGATGGGACAGCGGGAAACACCATATATTTT.

The rearrangement uses TRBV12-3 or TRBV12-4 and TRBJ2-7; 10 bases are shared with TRBD1. Trimming removed 5 bases from V and 11 bases from J; junction bases left unmatched: 3. The length of the CDR3 is 11 residues. The CDR3 coding sequence is TGTGCCAGCAGTACTGGGACAGGGGAGTACTTC. Translating gives CASSTGTGEYF.

As DNA, the CDR3 is TGTGCCAGCAGCTTAGCGGGCCGGGGGGACGAGCAGTACTTC. It is translated as CASSLAGRGDEQYF. This chain connects TRBV7-2 to TRBJ2-7, with TRBD2 identical over 7 bases. In germline, CDR1 is SGHTA, CDR2 FQGNSA. The CDR3 is 14 amino acids. V lost 0 bases and J lost 5; bases outside the gene matches: 4.

This clone was detected once. The chain carries TRBV18 and TRBJ1-1; D ambiguous. The germline V gene encodes CDR1 KGHSH and CDR2 LQKENI. V lost 1 base, J lost 3 bases, and 3 bases lay in between. CDR3 length: 12 residues. CDR3: CASSPRDTEAFF. The CDR3 DNA sequence: TGTGCCAGCTCACCACGCGACACTGAAGCTTTCTTT.

The chain joins TRBV7-2 to TRBJ1-5; 7 nucleotides line up with TRBD1. The CDR3 is made up of 16 amino acids. Per germline, CDR1 SGHTA and CDR2 FQGNSA. V was clipped by 4 bases and J by 2 bases; unmatched bases: 8. The CDR3: CASSSPDRDGNQPQHF. CDR3 DNA: TGTGCCAGCAGCTCCCCCGACAGGGATGGCAATCAGCCCCAGCATTTT.

This sequence joins TRBV5-1 and TRBJ1-1, with D perhaps matching TRBD1 (5 bases). V was cut by 6 bases and J by 0 bases, with 6 bases left in between. CDR1 is SGHRS and CDR2 is YFSETQ in the germline V gene. The CDR3 has 12 amino acids. The DNA for the CDR3 is TGCGCCAGCACAGGGCTGAACACTGAAGCTTTCTTT. Translation: CASTGLNTEAFF.

This chain connects TRBV18 to TRBJ2-7; D is possibly TRBD2 (5 bases). Trimming pared 2 bases from V and 4 bases from J, leaving 15 bases between. The V gene's germline CDR1 is KGHSH and CDR2 LQKENI. CDR3 length equals 15 residues. This chain's CDR3 is CASSPAVGVGYEQYF. Written as DNA, the CDR3 is TGTGCCAGCTCACCAGCCGTGGGAGTGGGATACGAGCAGTACTTC.

This clone has a single count. The chain combines TRBV9 with TRBJ2-1; D gene unclear. The V end was cut by 0 bases, the J end by 8 bases, with 6 bases between. Looked up from germline, CDR1 is SGDLS and CDR2 is YYNGEE. This CDR3 region has 12 residues. CDR3 sequence (DNA): TGTGCCAGCAGCGTAGCTCGGGATGAGCAGTTCTTC. Its protein product is CASSVARDEQFF.

The chain is built from TRBV5-1 and TRBJ1-1, with unresolved D. In germline, CDR1 is SGHRS, CDR2 YFSETQ. There are 14 residues in the CDR3. V lost 4 bases and J 3 bases, leaving 13 bases between the germline ends. The chain's CDR3 is CASSGGPVDTEAFF. The CDR3 DNA reads as TGCGCCAGCAGCGGTGGTCCAGTGGACACTGAAGCTTTCTTT.

CDR3 protein: CASSPSLNQPQHF. DNA for the CDR3: TGTGCCAGCTCACCCTCTCTCAATCAGCCCCAGCATTTT. The genes are TRBV18 and TRBJ1-5, with D unclear. The CDR3 contains 13 residues. The V and J ends lost 3 bases and 3 bases respectively, with 6 bases between them. CDR1 is KGHSH, CDR2 LQKENI, per germline.

The J gene is TRBJ2-2, the V gene TRBV5-4, with 9 bases lining up with TRBD2. V lost 4 bases and J lost 3; bases outside the gene matches: 13. Germline V gives CDR1 SGHNT, CDR2 YYREEE (reference sequence). The CDR3 runs 18 residues. The CDR3 region has the DNA TGTGCCAGCAGCGCCGGCCCCCAGCGGGGGGCTGACACCGGGGAGCTGTTTTTT. It encodes CASSAGPQRGADTGELFF.

CDR3: CASSLVTAGGSEQYF. The CDR3 DNA reads as TGCGCCAGCAGCTTGGTGACTGCAGGGGGCTCCGAGCAGTACTTC. The chain couples TRBV5-1 to TRBJ2-7; TRBD1 aligns across 8 bases. V trimming: 0 bases; J trimming: 6 bases; junction bases outside the gene matches: 8. Germline-derived CDR1 and CDR2 are SGHRS and YFSETQ. This CDR3 has 15 residues.

The chain uses TRBV25-1 and TRBJ1-3; D may be TRBD1 (6 bases). The CDR3 runs 16 residues. V shed 1 base and J shed 2 bases, with 12 bases lying between them. Germline CDR1 is MGHDK and CDR2 is SYGVNS. The CDR3 loop is CASSEFNRVTGNTIYF. In nucleotides, the CDR3 is TGTGCCAGCAGTGAATTCAACAGGGTAACTGGAAACACCATATATTTT.

The V call is TRBV11-3, the J call TRBJ1-2, with D perhaps TRBD1 (5 bases). The CDR3 has 17 amino acids. V lost 5 bases, J lost 6 bases, and 25 bases lay in between. Germline V CDR1 and CDR2: SGHNT, YENEEA. The CDR3 DNA reads TGTGCCAGCAGCCCTCAAGATACTTTAAGTCTCAGGGATGGCTACACCTTC. As protein: CASSPQDTLSLRDGYTF.

The J gene is TRBJ1-2, the V gene TRBV30, with unresolved D. From germline, CDR1 is GTSNPN and CDR2 SVGIG (reference sequence). Trimming cost V 6 bases and J 2 bases, with 4 bases left between them. The CDR3 extends over 10 amino acids. CDR3 sequence: CACINYGYTF. As DNA, the CDR3 is TGTGCCTGTATCAACTATGGCTACACCTTC.

V and J are TRBV11-2 and TRBJ2-7, with D perhaps TRBD2 (6 bases). V dropped 5 bases and J dropped 5 bases, with 22 bases sitting between them. CDR3 length equals 16 residues. Germline V gives CDR1 SGHAT, CDR2 FQNNGV. For the CDR3, the DNA is TGTGCCAGCAGCCCTAGAGTCGGCAGGGAGGAGGACGAGCAGTACTTC. Its protein is CASSPRVGREEDEQYF.